These 22 T cell receptor beta chains share one sample of origin, sequenced in a study of T cell responses to AZD1222 COVID-19 vaccine. Here immunoSEQ multiplex PCR was the method, and the copy in TCRdb shows in-frame clones only, minus some. Of about 180,000 clones detected, about 91% appear once; the ten largest clones hold over 6%. The specimen was peripheral blood, collected on day 0 of AZD1222 vaccination. Receptor source: an adult in good health.

This clone was observed a single time. The V and J genes are TRBV9 and TRBJ1-4, with D perhaps matching TRBD1 (5 bases). This CDR3 spans 15 amino acids. Germline V gives CDR1 SGDLS, CDR2 YYNGEE. V lost 4 bases, J lost 2 bases, and 12 bases lay in between. The CDR3 protein is CASSSRDGTNEKLFF. The CDR3 DNA reads as TGTGCCAGCAGCTCCAGGGACGGGACTAATGAAAAACTGTTTTTT.

This rearrangement joins TRBV5-1 to TRBJ1-1; D gene uncertain. The length of the CDR3 is 12 residues. V lost 0 bases and J 4 bases, leaving 4 bases between the germline ends. CDR1 is SGHRS, CDR2 YFSETQ, per germline. The CDR3 reads CASSLGVTEAFF. The CDR3 nucleotides are TGCGCCAGCAGCTTGGGGGTCACTGAAGCTTTCTTT.

V gene TRBV24-1 combines with J gene TRBJ2-3; 7 bases agree with TRBD2. Germline CDR1 KGHDR, CDR2 SFDVKD. Trimming cost V 4 bases and J 7 bases; bases outside gene matches: 19. The CDR3 totals 18 residues. Here the CDR3 DNA reads TGTGCCACCAGTGAGGCCCTGGGGGAGGGACTGCTCCACCATACGCAGTATTTT. Its translation: CATSEALGEGLLHHTQYF.

This chain links TRBV10-3 with TRBJ1-6; the match to TRBD1 covers 9 bases. The CDR3 is made up of 16 amino acids. The germline V gene has CDR1 ENHRY and CDR2 SYGVKD. V shed 4 bases, J shed 8 bases, and the junction held 9 bases outside the gene matches. The CDR3 DNA reads TGTGCCATCAGTGGGGCAGCTCGACAGGGGGATTCACCCCTCCACTTT. Protein product: CAISGAARQGDSPLHF.

The CDR3 region is CASSRERGTSYNSPLHF. CDR3 in DNA: TGTGCCAGCAGCCGGGAGCGAGGGACCTCCTATAATTCACCCCTCCACTTT. This rearrangement joins TRBV4-2 to TRBJ1-6, with D possibly matching TRBD1 (5 bases). Trimming pared 4 bases from V and 0 bases from J, leaving 13 bases between. The length of the CDR3 is 17 residues. Germline CDR1 LGHNA, CDR2 YNFKEQ.

This chain joins TRBV4-2 and TRBJ2-2; TRBD1 matches 9 bases. With 4 bases clipped from V and 6 bases from J, the junction kept 9 bases outside the gene matches. CDR1 is LGHNA, CDR2 YNFKEQ, per germline. The CDR3 sequence is 16 residues long. Here the CDR3 DNA reads TGTGCCAGCAGCCCCCGGGGACAGGGAGGGTCCGGGGAGCTGTTTTTT. This codes for CASSPRGQGGSGELFF.

The gene calls are TRBV6-5 and TRBJ2-5; TRBD1 might be the D (6 bases). V was shortened by 6 bases and J by 4 bases, with 18 bases between the two germline ends. Germline CDR1 MNHEY, CDR2 SVGAGI. CDR3 length: 15 amino acids. The CDR3 coding sequence is TGTGCCAGCAGACGACATGGGGGCGCGGCAGAGACCCAGTACTTC. It yields the protein CASRRHGGAAETQYF.

The gene calls are TRBV7-2 and TRBJ1-1; 8 bases match TRBD1. CDR3 length: 17 amino acids. Germline CDR1 SGHTA, CDR2 FQGNSA. With 1 base clipped from V and 0 bases from J, the junction kept 7 bases outside the gene matches. CDR3: CASSLGGQALMNTEAFF. In DNA, the CDR3 is TGTGCCAGCAGCTTAGGGGGACAGGCCCTGATGAACACTGAAGCTTTCTTT.

The chain couples TRBV4-1 to TRBJ1-4; a weak D match, TRBD1 (5 bases). CDR1 MGHRA and CDR2 YSYEKL come from the germline V gene. Deletions cut 4 bases from V and 7 bases from J, with 13 bases between. The CDR3 runs to 14 residues. The CDR3 DNA follows: TGCGCCAGCAGCCTTTGGCGGGACGGTGAAAAACTGTTTTTT. Its translation: CASSLWRDGEKLFF.

In this sample, this clone turned up a few times. Other DNA sequences in the same sample also yield this CDR3. This chain connects TRBV6-4 to TRBJ2-3; 8 bases are shared with TRBD2. The CDR3 has 14 residues. The trim removed 3 bases at V and 1 base at J, leaving 0 bases unmatched. Germline lookup yields CDR1 MRHNA and CDR2 SNTAGT. CDR3 sequence reads: CASSERGGTDTQYF. In nucleotides, the CDR3 is TGTGCCAGCAGTGAGCGGGGGGGCACAGATACGCAGTATTTT.

The CDR3 loop is CASSPVDRVYEQYF. As DNA, the CDR3 is TGTGCCAGCAGCCCCGTGGACAGGGTCTACGAGCAGTACTTC. This chain links TRBV9 with TRBJ2-7, with 8 bases identical to TRBD1. The CDR3 totals 14 residues. Per the germline V gene, CDR1 is SGDLS and CDR2 is YYNGEE. Trimming at V came to 4 bases and at J to 3 bases, leaving 6 bases not matched to a gene.

The chain carries TRBV12-3 or TRBV12-4 and TRBJ2-7, with TRBD1 matching over 7 bases. The V segment lost 5 bases and the J segment 3 bases; nucleotides outside the gene matches: 4. CDR3 length: 13 residues. The CDR3 nucleotides are TGTGCCAGCAGTCAAGACAGGGACTACGAGCAGTACTTC. Translation: CASSQDRDYEQYF.

The chain recombines TRBV5-6 with TRBJ1-2, with 8 bases identical to TRBD1. This CDR3 is built from 14 residues. V shed 2 bases, J shed 5 bases, and the junction held 5 bases outside the gene matches. Germline CDR1 reads SGHDT; CDR2 reads YYEEEE. Written as DNA, the CDR3 is TGTGCCAGCAGCTTTGGACAGGGTACTTATGGCTACACCTTC. Translation: CASSFGQGTYGYTF.

The V and J genes are TRBV24-1 and TRBJ2-1; 9 bases are a match to TRBD2. The germline V gene encodes CDR1 KGHDR and CDR2 SFDVKD. This CDR3 comprises 15 residues. J gave up 7 bases and V 4 bases, and 7 bases lay outside the gene matches. CDR3 amino acids: CATSERAGGRNEQFF. CDR3 nucleotide sequence: TGTGCCACCAGTGAAAGAGCGGGGGGTAGAAATGAGCAGTTCTTC.

This chain connects TRBV6-4 to TRBJ2-3; D perhaps matches TRBD2 (6 bases). Germline-derived CDR1 and CDR2 are MRHNA and SNTAGT. Trimming pared 6 bases from V and 0 bases from J, leaving 10 bases between. This CDR3 comprises 14 residues. The CDR3 here is CASSPLASTDTQYF. In DNA, the CDR3 is TGTGCCAGCAGCCCCCTAGCGAGCACAGATACGCAGTATTTT.

The chain couples TRBV3-1 (or the pseudogene TRBV3-2) to TRBJ1-3, with D uncertain. Between the trimmed V and J ends, which lost 4 bases and 0 bases, there was a span of 7 bases. This CDR3 has 14 amino acids. CDR1 is LGHDT, CDR2 YNNKEL, per germline (reference sequence). The CDR3 loop reads CASSRRISGNTIYF. The CDR3 DNA reads TGTGCCAGCAGCCGACGGATCTCTGGAAACACCATATATTTT.

The chain uses TRBV30 and TRBJ1-3; unclear D gene. The CDR3 spans 11 residues. Trimming pared 0 bases from V and 11 bases from J, leaving 8 bases between. The germline V gene encodes CDR1 GTSNPN and CDR2 SVGIG (reference sequence). The CDR3 DNA sequence: TGTGCCTGGAGTGTAAAAGTCCCCATATATTTT. It specifies CAWSVKVPIYF.

This clone was recorded only once. The gene calls are TRBV5-1 and TRBJ1-1; D is perhaps TRBD1 (5 bases). Per germline, CDR1 SGHRS and CDR2 YFSETQ. V lost 2 bases to trimming and J lost 5 bases, with 7 bases between them. The CDR3 spans 12 residues. The CDR3 sequence is CASSFRDTEAFF. DNA for the CDR3: TGCGCCAGCAGCTTCAGGGATACTGAAGCTTTCTTT.

The chain employs TRBV9 and TRBJ2-1; D might be TRBD1 (5 bases). Trimming stripped 4 bases from V and 8 bases from J, with 22 bases between. Germline V gene lookup returns CDR1 SGDLS and CDR2 YYNGEE. The CDR3 runs to 16 residues. CDR3 residues: CASSPRGQGRIDEQFF. The DNA for the CDR3 is TGTGCCAGCAGCCCGCGTGGGCAGGGTCGGATCGATGAGCAGTTCTTC.

CDR3 amino acids: CAISATGGGQPQHF. The DNA for the CDR3 is TGTGCCATCAGTGCAACAGGGGGCGGTCAGCCCCAGCATTTT. The V call is TRBV10-3, the J call TRBJ1-5; 9 bases are shared with TRBD1. Germline V gene sequence: CDR1 ENHRY, CDR2 SYGVKD. J gave up 6 bases and V 4 bases, and 4 bases lay outside the gene matches. The CDR3 sequence is 14 residues long.

This chain uses TRBV5-6 with TRBJ1-1, with D perhaps matching TRBD1 (5 bases). Germline lookup yields CDR1 SGHDT and CDR2 YYEEEE. The V end lost 2 bases, the J end lost 0 bases, and 11 bases lay between the germline ends. The CDR3 contains 15 residues. The CDR3, as DNA: TGTGCCAGCAGCTTTTGGGGGGAGTTGAACACTGAAGCTTTCTTT. Amino acids: CASSFWGELNTEAFF. The full variable domain, in which reference TRBV5-6 and TRBJ1-1 provide the parts outside the CDR3, is DAGVTQSPTHLIKTRGQQVTLRCSPKSGHDTVSWYQQALGQGPQFIFQYYEEEERQRGNFPDRFSGHQFPNYSSELNVNALLLGDSALYLCASSFWGELNTEAFFGQGTRLTVV.

This chain joins TRBV19 and TRBJ2-7; 9 bases line up with TRBD2. After removal of 4 bases from V and 5 bases from J, the junction contained 9 bases not matched to a gene. This CDR3 has 15 residues. In germline, CDR1 is LNHDA, CDR2 SQIVND (reference sequence). CDR3 in DNA: TGTGCCAGTAGTACCTCCCTAGCGGGGAAAAACGAGCAGTACTTC. Translation gives CASSTSLAGKNEQYF.